A single sample is the source of the 2 T cell receptor beta chains below, sequenced in a study of blood T cell repertoires in COVID-19. The method was immunoSEQ multiplex PCR; TCRdb's version includes in-frame clones alone and lacks a portion of them. The sample gives over 45,000 clones, roughly 90% of which show up once; around 8.5% is in the top ten. Material: peripheral blood. The receptor source for this set is a man in his sixties with active COVID-19.

This chain joins TRBV4-1 and TRBJ2-7; TRBD1 aligns across 9 bases. The ends lost 0 bases at V and 4 bases at J; junction bases unmatched: 10. The CDR3 spans 17 residues. CDR1 and CDR2 (germline): MGHRA, YSYEKL. The CDR3, as DNA: TGCGCCAGCAGCCAAGAGGGGCGAGGACAGGGGTCGTACGAGCAGTACTTC. It yields the protein CASSQEGRGQGSYEQYF.

The rearrangement joins TRBV27 to TRBJ2-1, with D perhaps TRBD1 (6 bases). The CDR3 runs to 19 residues. From germline, CDR1 is MNHEY and CDR2 SMNVEV (reference sequence). Between the trimmed V and J ends, which lost 3 bases and 5 bases, there was a span of 26 bases. The chain's CDR3 is CASSFMGAVDTRGDNEQFF. The CDR3 DNA reads TGTGCCAGCAGTTTCATGGGGGCAGTGGACACCCGGGGTGACAATGAGCAGTTCTTC.